One sample yielded the 9 T cell receptor beta chains listed below, sequenced in a study of tumor and adjacent non-tumor tissue in lung cancer. RNA was extracted from bulk tissue without any cell sorting. A modified ARM-PCR protocol with three rounds of nested PCR amplified TCRbeta. TCRdb re-analysed the multiplex PCR reads in MiXCR, keeping a single row per CDR3 protein. Altogether under 95,000 distinct CDR3 sequences are present, around 65% being singletons, with the ten largest covering about 15%. Sequencing was carried out using lung tumor tissue. Receptors were obtained from a man between 65 and 85 years old with non-small cell lung cancer.

On this clonotype: Relative to the germline gene, one junction end is altered; a read error may explain this. V gene TRBV12-3 or TRBV12-4 combines with J gene TRBJ2-7; tentatively, D is TRBD2 (5 bases). The CDR3 loop spans 12 amino acids. CDR3 protein: CASSREIYKQYF. The CDR3 bases are TGTGCCAGTAGCCGGGAAATCTACAAGCAGTACTTC.

On this clonotype: The junction differs from germline at one of its ends, possibly a read error. V is TRBV11-3 and J is TRBJ1-1; D is uncertain. CDR3 size: 16 residues. Germline CDR1 reads SGHNT; CDR2 reads YENEEA. The CDR3 DNA follows: TGTGCCGGCAGCCGCAGCGGGATGAATATGAACACTGAAGCTTTCTTT. Protein sequence: CAGSRSGMNMNTEAFF. Drawing the rest from reference TRBV11-3 and TRBJ1-1, the complete variable domain is EAGVVQSPRYKIIEKKQPVAFWCNPISGHNTLYWYLQNLGQGPELLIRYENEEAVDDSQLPKDRFSAERLKGVDSTLKIQPAELGDSAVYLCAGSRSGMNMNTEAFFGQGTRLTVV.

Concerning this clonotype: A much larger clone lies a single base off, so this may be a read error. The chain combines TRBV6-6 with TRBJ2-1, with a possible D match to TRBD1 (5 bases). V was cut by 4 bases and J by 0 bases, with 13 bases left in between. There are 16 residues in the CDR3. Germline lookup yields CDR1 MNHNY and CDR2 SVGAGI (reference sequence). CDR3 sequence: CASSCRKDISYNEQFF. The CDR3 bases are TGTGCCAGCAGTTGCCGTAAGGACATCTCCTACAATGAGCAGTTCTTC.

A few counts support this clonotype. With a much larger clone just one base away, this may be a read error. The genes are TRBV14 and TRBJ1-1; D is possibly TRBD1 (5 bases). From germline, CDR1 is SGHDN and CDR2 FVKESK. The CDR3 runs 15 residues. The CDR3 spells CASSQALRGNTETFF. The CDR3 bases are TGTGCCAGCAGCCAAGCTCTCCGGGGGAACACTGAAACTTTCTTT.

About this clonotype itself: It may be a read error: a sequence one base away is much more abundant. The V gene is TRBV6-5, the J gene TRBJ2-3; 7 bases align to TRBD1. The CDR3 extends over 15 amino acids. CDR1 and CDR2 (germline): MNHEY, SVGAGI. DNA for the CDR3: TGTGGCAGCAGTTACCGGGCAGGGGGAACAGATACGCAGTATTTT. This translates into CGSSYRAGGTDTQYF.

V usage is TRBV9 and J usage is TRBJ1-6; D remains unclear. The germline gives CDR1 SGDLS, CDR2 YYNGEE. The CDR3 consists of 14 residues. Trimming cost V 4 bases and J 10 bases, with 15 bases left between them. CDR3 DNA sequence: TGTGCCAGCAGCACGGGCTTCTTAGGGTCACCCCTCCACTTT. It codes for CASSTGFLGSPLHF. Based on the CDR3 plus reference TRBV9 and TRBJ1-6, the full variable domain is DSGVTQTPKHLITATGQRVTLRCSPRSGDLSVYWYQQSLDQGLQFLIQYYNGEERAKGNILERFSAQQFPDLHSELNLSSLELGDSALYFCASSTGFLGSPLHFGNGTRLTVT.

Comments on this clonotype: A much larger clone sits a single nucleotide away, making a read error possible. The chain couples TRBV6-2 or TRBV6-3 to TRBJ2-5; D is possibly TRBD1 (6 bases). The V end was cut by 2 bases, the J end by 3 bases, with 13 bases between. Germline CDR1 MNHEY, CDR2 SVGEGT. The CDR3 totals 15 residues. CDR3 sequence: CASSYGGQGKETQYF. CDR3 sequence (DNA): TGTGCCAGCAGTTACGGGGGCCAGGGGAAAGAGACCCAGTACTTC.

Notes on this clonotype: A single base separates this from a much larger clone, so it may be a read error. The genes are TRBV11-2 and TRBJ2-1; D possibly corresponds to TRBD2 (6 bases). The V gene's germline CDR1 is SGHAT and CDR2 FQNNGV. The CDR3 totals 16 residues. The CDR3: CDSSEELALTYNEQFF. CDR3 in DNA: TGTGACAGCAGCGAAGAACTAGCTCTCACCTACAATGAGCAGTTCTTC.

The rearrangement joins TRBV11-2 to TRBJ2-7; D unclear. The CDR3 runs 14 residues. Germline V CDR1 and CDR2: SGHAT, FQNNGV. Trimming left V 0 bases short and J 7 bases short, with 13 bases between. Here the CDR3 DNA reads TGTGCCAGCAGCTTAGAAGACAAAAACTATGAGCAGTACTTC. Protein: CASSLEDKNYEQYF.